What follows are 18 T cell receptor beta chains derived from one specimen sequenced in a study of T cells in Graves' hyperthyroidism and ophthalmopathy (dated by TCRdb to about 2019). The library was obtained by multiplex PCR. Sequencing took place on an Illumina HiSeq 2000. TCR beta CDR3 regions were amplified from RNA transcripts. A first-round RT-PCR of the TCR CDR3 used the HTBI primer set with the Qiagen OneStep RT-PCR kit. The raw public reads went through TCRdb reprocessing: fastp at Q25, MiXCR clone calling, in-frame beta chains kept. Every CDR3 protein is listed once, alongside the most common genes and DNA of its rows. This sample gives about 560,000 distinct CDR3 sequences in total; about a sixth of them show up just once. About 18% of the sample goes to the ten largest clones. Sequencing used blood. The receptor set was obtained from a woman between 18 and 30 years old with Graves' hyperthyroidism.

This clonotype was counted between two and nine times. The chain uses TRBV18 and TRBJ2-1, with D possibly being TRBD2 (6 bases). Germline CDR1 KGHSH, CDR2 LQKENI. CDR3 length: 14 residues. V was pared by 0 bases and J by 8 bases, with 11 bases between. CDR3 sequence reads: CASSPPPSADEQFF. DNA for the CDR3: TGTGCCAGCTCACCACCTCCTAGCGCAGATGAGCAGTTCTTC.

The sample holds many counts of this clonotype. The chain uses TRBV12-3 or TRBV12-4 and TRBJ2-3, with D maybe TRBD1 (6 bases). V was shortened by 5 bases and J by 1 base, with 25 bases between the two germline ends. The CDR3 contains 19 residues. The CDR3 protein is CASSLYSTGFKVGTDTQYF. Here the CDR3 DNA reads TGTGCCAGCAGTCTATACAGCACAGGGTTCAAGGTCGGCACAGATACGCAGTATTTT.

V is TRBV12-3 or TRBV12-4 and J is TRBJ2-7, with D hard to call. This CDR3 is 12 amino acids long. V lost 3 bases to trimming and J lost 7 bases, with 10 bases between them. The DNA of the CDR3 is TGTGCCAGCAGTTTTATGCCCGGGGAGCAGTACTTC. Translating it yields CASSFMPGEQYF.

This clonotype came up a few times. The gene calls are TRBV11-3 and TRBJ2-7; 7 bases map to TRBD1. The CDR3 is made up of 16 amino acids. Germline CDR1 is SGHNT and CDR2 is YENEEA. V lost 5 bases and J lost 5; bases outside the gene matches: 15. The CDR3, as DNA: TGTGCCAGCAGCCTGAGCCCGGGGAGAGGGGGCGACGAGCAGTACTTC. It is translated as CASSLSPGRGGDEQYF.

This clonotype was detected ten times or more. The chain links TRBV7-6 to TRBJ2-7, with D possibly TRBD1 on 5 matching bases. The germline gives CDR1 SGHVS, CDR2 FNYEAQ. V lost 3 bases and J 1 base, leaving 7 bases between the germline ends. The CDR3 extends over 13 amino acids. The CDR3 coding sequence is TGTGCCAGCAGCTTGGACACTTCCTACGAGCAGTACTTC. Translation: CASSLDTSYEQYF.

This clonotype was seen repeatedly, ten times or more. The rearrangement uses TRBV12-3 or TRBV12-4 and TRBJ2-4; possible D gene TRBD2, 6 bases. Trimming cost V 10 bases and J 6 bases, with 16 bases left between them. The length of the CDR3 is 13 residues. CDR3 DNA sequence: TGTGCCACCCAAGCGGGCCGCGTAAACATTCAGTACTTC. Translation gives CATQAGRVNIQYF.

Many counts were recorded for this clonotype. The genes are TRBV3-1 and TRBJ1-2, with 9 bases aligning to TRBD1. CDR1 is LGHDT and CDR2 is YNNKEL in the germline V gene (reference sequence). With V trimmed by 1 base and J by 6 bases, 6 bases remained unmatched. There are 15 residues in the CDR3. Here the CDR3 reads CASSQVLGQGNGYTF. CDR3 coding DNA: TGTGCCAGCAGCCAAGTATTGGGACAGGGAAATGGCTACACCTTC.

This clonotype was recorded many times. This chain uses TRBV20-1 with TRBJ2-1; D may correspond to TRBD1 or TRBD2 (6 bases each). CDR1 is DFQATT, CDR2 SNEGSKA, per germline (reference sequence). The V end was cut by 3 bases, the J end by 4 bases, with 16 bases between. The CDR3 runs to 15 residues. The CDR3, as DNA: TGCAGTGCTAGGGCGGGACATGCACGTTACAATGAGCAGTTCTTC. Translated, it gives CSARAGHARYNEQFF.

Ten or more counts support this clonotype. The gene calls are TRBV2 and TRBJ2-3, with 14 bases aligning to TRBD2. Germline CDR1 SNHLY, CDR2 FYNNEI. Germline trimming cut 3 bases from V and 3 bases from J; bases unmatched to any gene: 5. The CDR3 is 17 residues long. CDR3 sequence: CASSEGLAGEVTDTQYF. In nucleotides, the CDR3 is TGTGCCAGCAGTGAGGGACTAGCGGGAGAGGTAACAGATACGCAGTATTTT.

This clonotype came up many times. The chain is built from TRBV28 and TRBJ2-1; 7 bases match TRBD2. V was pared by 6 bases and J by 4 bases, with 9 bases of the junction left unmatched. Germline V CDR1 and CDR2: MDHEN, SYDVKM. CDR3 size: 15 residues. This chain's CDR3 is CASRGSGRQYNEQFF. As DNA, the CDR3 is TGTGCCAGCAGGGGTAGCGGGCGGCAATACAATGAGCAGTTCTTC.

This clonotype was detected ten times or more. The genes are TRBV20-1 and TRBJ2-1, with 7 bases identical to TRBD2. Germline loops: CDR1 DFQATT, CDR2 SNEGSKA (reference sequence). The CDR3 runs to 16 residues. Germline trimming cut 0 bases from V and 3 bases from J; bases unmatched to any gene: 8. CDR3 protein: CSARDPVRDYYNEQFF. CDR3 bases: TGCAGTGCTAGAGATCCAGTCCGGGACTACTACAATGAGCAGTTCTTC.

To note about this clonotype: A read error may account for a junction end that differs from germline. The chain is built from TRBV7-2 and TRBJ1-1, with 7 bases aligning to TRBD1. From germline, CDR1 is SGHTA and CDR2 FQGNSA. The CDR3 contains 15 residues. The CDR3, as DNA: TGTGTCAGCAGCCCGAGCACAGGGGTGAACACTGAAGCTTTCTTT. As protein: CVSSPSTGVNTEAFF.

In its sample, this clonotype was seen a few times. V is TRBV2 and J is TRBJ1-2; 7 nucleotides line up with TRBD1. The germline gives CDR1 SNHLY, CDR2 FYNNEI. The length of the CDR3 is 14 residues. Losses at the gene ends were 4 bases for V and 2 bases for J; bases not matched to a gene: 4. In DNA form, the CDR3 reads TGTGCCAGCAGTGGGTCGACAGGGAACTATGGCTACACCTTC. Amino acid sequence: CASSGSTGNYGYTF.

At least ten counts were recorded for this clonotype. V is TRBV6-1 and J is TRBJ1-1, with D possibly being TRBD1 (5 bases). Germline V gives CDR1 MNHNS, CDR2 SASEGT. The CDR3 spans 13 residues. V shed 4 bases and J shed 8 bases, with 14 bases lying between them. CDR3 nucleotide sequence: TGTGCCAGCAGTGCTTTGGGCGGGACGGAAGCTTTCTTT. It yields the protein CASSALGGTEAFF.

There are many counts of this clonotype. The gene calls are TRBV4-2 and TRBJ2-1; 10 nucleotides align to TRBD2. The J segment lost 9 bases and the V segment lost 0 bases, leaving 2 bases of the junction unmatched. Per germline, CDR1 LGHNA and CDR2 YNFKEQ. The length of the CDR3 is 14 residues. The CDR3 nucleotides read TGTGCCAGCAGCCAAGATCAGCGGGAGGGTGAGCAGTTCTTC. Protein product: CASSQDQREGEQFF.

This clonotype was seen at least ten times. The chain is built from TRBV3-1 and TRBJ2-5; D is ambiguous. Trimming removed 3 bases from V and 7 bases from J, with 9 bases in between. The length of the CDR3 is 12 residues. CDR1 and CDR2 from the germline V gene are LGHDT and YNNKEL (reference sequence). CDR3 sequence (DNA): TGTGCCAGCAGCCAGACCGAAGGGACCCAGTACTTC. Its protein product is CASSQTEGTQYF.

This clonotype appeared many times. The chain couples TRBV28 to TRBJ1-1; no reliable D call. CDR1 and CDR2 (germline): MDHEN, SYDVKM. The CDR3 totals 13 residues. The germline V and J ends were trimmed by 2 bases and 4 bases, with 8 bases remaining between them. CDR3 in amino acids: CASSLKGTTEAFF. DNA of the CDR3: TGTGCCAGCAGTTTAAAGGGAACCACTGAAGCTTTCTTT.

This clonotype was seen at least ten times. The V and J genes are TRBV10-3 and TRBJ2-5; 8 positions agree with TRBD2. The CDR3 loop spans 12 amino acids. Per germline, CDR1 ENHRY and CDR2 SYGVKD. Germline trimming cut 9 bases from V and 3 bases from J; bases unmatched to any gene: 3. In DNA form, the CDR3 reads TGTGCCATTGGGCGGGGGGAAGAGACCCAGTACTTC. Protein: CAIGRGEETQYF.